Shown below are 18 T cell receptor beta chains from a single sample sequenced in a study of blood T cell repertoires in COVID-19. The method was immunoSEQ multiplex PCR; TCRdb's version includes in-frame clones alone and lacks a portion of them. The sample carries about 70,000 clones, 80% recorded once. What was sequenced was peripheral blood. The receptor set was obtained from a man between 65 and 85 years old who had recovered from COVID-19.

The chain has TRBV10-3 and TRBJ1-2, with 9 positions matching TRBD1. This CDR3 has 13 residues. Germline lookup yields CDR1 ENHRY and CDR2 SYGVKD. V lost 7 bases, J lost 3 bases, and 3 bases stayed unmatched. In DNA, the CDR3 is TGTGCCATCACCAGGACAGGGGACTATGGCTACACCTTC. The encoded protein is CAITRTGDYGYTF.

The chain has TRBV4-3 and TRBJ2-3, with TRBD2 matching over 11 bases. Germline-derived CDR1 and CDR2 are LGHNA and YSLEER. The CDR3 spans 16 residues. V dropped 1 base and J dropped 3; count of bases not matched to a gene: 3. This chain's CDR3 is CASSQGVAGGTDTQYF. The CDR3 DNA reads as TGCGCCAGCAGCCAAGGGGTAGCGGGGGGGACAGATACGCAGTATTTT.

CDR3 sequence: CASRTTGVNTEAFF. The CDR3, as DNA: TGCGCCAGCAGGACTACAGGGGTGAACACTGAAGCTTTCTTT. The J gene is TRBJ1-1, the V gene TRBV5-1, with 7 positions matching TRBD1. The CDR3 has 14 residues. Trimming removed 5 bases from V and 0 bases from J; junction bases left unmatched: 4. The germline CDR1 and CDR2 sequences are SGHRS and YFSETQ.

This chain links TRBV27 with TRBJ2-2; the match to TRBD1 covers 8 bases. J was trimmed by 3 bases and V by 8 bases; bases with no gene match: 17. Germline V CDR1 and CDR2: MNHEY, SMNVEV (reference sequence). The CDR3 has 18 residues. The CDR3 DNA is TGTGCCAGCCATACGGGGGCAGGGGGCTTTCTGTACACCGGGGAGCTGTTTTTT. Amino acids: CASHTGAGGFLYTGELFF.

The rearrangement uses TRBV5-4 and TRBJ2-6; the match to TRBD2 covers 7 bases. There are 20 residues in the CDR3. The V segment lost 9 bases and the J segment 0 bases; nucleotides outside the gene matches: 21. Germline V gene data show CDR1 as SGHNT and CDR2 as YYREEE (reference sequence). CDR3 residues: CATAPGGNTFSASGANVLTF. The CDR3 nucleotides are TGTGCCACCGCCCCGGGGGGAAACACCTTCTCAGCCTCTGGGGCCAACGTCCTGACTTTC.

This clone was observed a handful of times. The chain uses TRBV7-2 and TRBJ1-4; D is undetermined. This CDR3 is built from 14 residues. With 1 base removed from V and 6 bases from J, the gap between germline ends came to 9 bases. From germline, CDR1 is SGHTA and CDR2 FQGNSA. CDR3 DNA sequence: TGTGCCAGCAGCTTAGGCCGGGGTGATGAAAAACTGTTTTTT. It is translated as CASSLGRGDEKLFF.

The V call is TRBV5-5, the J call TRBJ2-1, with D hard to call. Trimming pared 2 bases from V and 4 bases from J, leaving 10 bases between. This CDR3 contains 14 residues. The germline gives CDR1 SGHKS, CDR2 YYEKEE (reference sequence). The CDR3 DNA reads as TGTGCCAGCAGCTTTTTAACTTCTTACAATGAGCAGTTCTTC. The encoded protein is CASSFLTSYNEQFF.

The rearrangement uses TRBV4-3 and TRBJ2-3; 7 nucleotides line up with TRBD1. V was pared by 5 bases and J by 4 bases, with 15 bases of the junction left unmatched. The CDR3 sequence is 17 residues long. Germline lookup yields CDR1 LGHNA and CDR2 YSLEER. The chain's CDR3 is CASSESPAGGSADTQYF. The CDR3 DNA reads TGCGCCAGCAGCGAATCCCCAGCAGGGGGATCGGCAGATACGCAGTATTTT.

The gene calls are TRBV7-8 and TRBJ1-6; D is unclear. This CDR3 contains 15 residues. Germline CDR1 SGHVS, CDR2 FQNEAQ. Trimming took off 5 bases at V and 9 bases at J, with 17 bases between the two ends. The CDR3 DNA reads TGTGCCAGCAGCGATTCCCGGACTTGGTTTTCACCCCTCCACTTT. This translates into CASSDSRTWFSPLHF.

The genes are TRBV6-2 or TRBV6-3 and TRBJ1-2; maybe TRBD1 (6 bases). This CDR3 comprises 13 residues. V lost 7 bases and J lost 4, with 13 bases in between. Looked up from germline, CDR1 is MNHEY and CDR2 is SVGEGT. The CDR3 here is CASTPDSTYGYTF. In nucleotides, the CDR3 is TGTGCCAGCACCCCGGACAGTACCTATGGCTACACCTTC.

Here the CDR3 DNA reads TGTGCCAGCAGTTACTCTAGCGGGGGTTCCTACAATGAGCAGTTCTTC. Its protein product is CASSYSSGGSYNEQFF. The chain combines TRBV5-6 with TRBJ2-1, with TRBD2 matching 10 bases. Germline lookup yields CDR1 SGHDT and CDR2 YYEEEE. Trimming removed 5 bases from V and 1 base from J; junction bases left unmatched: 6. The CDR3 length is 16 residues.

The chain uses TRBV19 and TRBJ1-2; TRBD1 agrees at 11 bases. Germline CDR1 LNHDA, CDR2 SQIVND (reference sequence). This CDR3 region has 16 residues. Unmatched junction bases numbered 7, after V lost 6 bases and J lost 1 base. The CDR3 sequence: CASSHGGTGGNYGYTF. Written as DNA, the CDR3 is TGTGCCAGTAGCCATGGTGGGACAGGGGGTAACTATGGCTACACCTTC.

This clone was seen a single time. The chain is built from TRBV3-1 (or the pseudogene TRBV3-2) and TRBJ1-1; TRBD1 aligns across 11 bases. The germline V gene has CDR1 LGHDT and CDR2 YNNKEL (reference sequence). The V gene end was trimmed by 3 bases and the J gene end by 6 bases; junction bases not matched to a gene: 6. The CDR3 covers 15 residues. The DNA for the CDR3 is TGTGCCAGCAGCCACGGACAGGGGGCAGGATCTGAAGCTTTCTTT. Its translation is CASSHGQGAGSEAFF.

The chain couples TRBV29-1 to TRBJ2-6; D may be TRBD2 (5 bases). V lost 6 bases to trimming and J lost 1 base, with 7 bases between them. Germline V lookup: CDR1 SQVTM, CDR2 ANQGSEA. The CDR3 totals 13 residues. The CDR3 DNA is TGCAGCGTAACGGGGTCTGGGGCCAACGTCCTGACTTTC. Protein sequence: CSVTGSGANVLTF.

This clone was counted only a few times. V and J are TRBV6-5 and TRBJ2-7; 7 bases are shared with TRBD1. With 2 bases clipped from V and 2 bases from J, the junction kept 0 bases outside the gene matches. This CDR3 has 13 amino acids. Germline lookup yields CDR1 MNHEY and CDR2 SVGAGI. CDR3 residues: CASSYDRAYEQYF. As DNA, the CDR3 is TGTGCCAGCAGTTACGACAGGGCCTACGAGCAGTACTTC.

Remarks on this clone: The junction shows a germline mismatch at one end, possibly a read error. V and J are TRBV3-1 (or the pseudogene TRBV3-2) and TRBJ1-4; D is possibly TRBD1 (6 bases). Per the germline V gene, CDR1 is LGHDT and CDR2 is YNNKEL (reference sequence). This CDR3 has 15 amino acids. The CDR3 reads CASSQDTGTSEKLFF. The CDR3 DNA is TGTGCCAGCAGCCAAGATACAGGGACTAGTGAAAAACTGTTTTTT.

The chain uses TRBV3-1 (or the pseudogene TRBV3-2) and TRBJ2-7; TRBD2 matches at 7 bases. With 1 base clipped from V and 4 bases from J, the junction kept 10 bases outside the gene matches. CDR1 is LGHDT and CDR2 is YNNKEL in the germline V gene (reference sequence). There are 16 residues in the CDR3. This CDR3 is CASSQGEGRGIYEQYF. For the CDR3, the DNA is TGTGCCAGCAGCCAAGGGGAGGGTAGGGGTATTTACGAGCAGTACTTC.

This sequence joins TRBV19 and TRBJ1-5, with D perhaps TRBD1 (6 bases). The germline CDR1 and CDR2 sequences are LNHDA and SQIVND (reference sequence). This CDR3 comprises 17 residues. V was cut by 3 bases and J by 6 bases, with 21 bases left in between. The CDR3 sequence is CASSIFQSGASIQPQHF. CDR3 DNA: TGTGCCAGTAGTATTTTCCAATCAGGGGCCAGTATTCAGCCCCAGCATTTT.